The rows below give T cell receptor beta chains drawn from one sample of a study of beta chain features in type 1 diabetes. Sequenced by immunoSEQ multiplex PCR; TCRdb stores in-frame clones only, minus some. This table has roughly 290,000 clones, about 15% appearing once. Sequenced input: naive CD4+ T cells from blood. These receptor sequences come from a man aged 18 to 30 with type 1 diabetes. Each CDR3 is given with its conserved first and last residue. A D gene is named only where the DNA matches it firmly. Some rows mark clone size as missing; the rest say once, few, many or name a class of expanded clone.

J gene: TRBJ2-5
clone size: NA
D gene: NA
V gene: TRBV6-6
CDR3 protein: CASSYEAGRETQYF
CDR3 DNA: TGTGCCAGCAGTTACGAGGCAGGGCGAGAGACCCAGTACTTC

J gene: TRBJ2-2
clone size: few
D gene: NA
V gene: TRBV4-3
CDR3 protein: CASSQDSLRDTGELFF
CDR3 DNA: TGCGCCAGCAGCCAAGATTCCCTCAGGGACACCGGGGAGCTGTTTTTT

J gene: TRBJ2-7
clone size: NA
D gene: NA
V gene: TRBV28
CDR3 protein: CASRLVPYEQYF
CDR3 DNA: TGTGCCAGTCGACTAGTCCCCTACGAGCAGTACTTC

J gene: TRBJ2-7
clone size: NA
D gene: TRBD2
V gene: TRBV6-5
CDR3 protein: CASSYGRAGVLDEQYF
CDR3 DNA: TGTGCCAGCAGTTACGGACGAGCGGGAGTTCTAGACGAGCAGTACTTC

J gene: TRBJ1-5
clone size: few
D gene: NA
V gene: TRBV7-9
CDR3 protein: CASSLQGNQPQHF
CDR3 DNA: TGTGCCAGCAGCTTACAGGGGAATCAGCCCCAGCATTTT

J gene: TRBJ2-5
clone size: NA
D gene: NA
V gene: TRBV7-2
CDR3 protein: CASSQGLYLQETQYF
CDR3 DNA: TGTGCCAGCAGCCAGGGACTTTACCTCCAAGAGACCCAGTACTTC

J gene: TRBJ2-5
clone size: NA
D gene: NA
V gene: TRBV19
CDR3 protein: CASSAIRARETQYF
CDR3 DNA: TGTGCCAGTAGTGCCATCAGGGCGAGAGAGACCCAGTACTTC

J gene: TRBJ2-3
clone size: few
D gene: NA
V gene: TRBV5-1
CDR3 protein: CASSLGRNGDTQYF
CDR3 DNA: TGCGCCAGCAGCTTGGGACGTAACGGGGATACGCAGTATTTT

J gene: TRBJ2-5
clone size: NA
D gene: NA
V gene: TRBV5-1
CDR3 protein: CASSPRHGETQYF
CDR3 DNA: TGCGCCAGCAGTCCTAGGCATGGGGAGACCCAGTACTTC

J gene: TRBJ2-2
clone size: NA
D gene: NA
V gene: TRBV23-1
CDR3 protein: CASSQFEGVRDTGELFF
CDR3 DNA: TGCGCCAGCAGTCAATTCGAGGGGGTGAGGGACACCGGGGAGCTGTTTTTT

J gene: TRBJ1-1
clone size: few
D gene: NA
V gene: TRBV7-9
CDR3 protein: CASRSIAERNTEAFF
CDR3 DNA: TGTGCCAGCAGATCAATTGCGGAGAGGAACACTGAAGCTTTCTTT

J gene: TRBJ2-1
clone size: NA
D gene: NA
V gene: TRBV20-1
CDR3 protein: CSARQEEQFF
CDR3 DNA: TGCAGTGCTCGTCAGGAAGAGCAGTTCTTC

J gene: TRBJ2-5
clone size: few
D gene: NA
V gene: TRBV9
CDR3 protein: CASSTNTGPQETQYF
CDR3 DNA: TGTGCCAGCAGCACTAATACAGGGCCGCAAGAGACCCAGTACTTC

J gene: TRBJ2-1
clone size: NA
D gene: NA
V gene: TRBV7-9
CDR3 protein: CASSLAAHAEQFF
CDR3 DNA: TGTGCCAGCAGCTTAGCTGCACACGCTGAGCAGTTCTTC

J gene: TRBJ1-5
clone size: NA
D gene: TRBD1
V gene: TRBV2
CDR3 protein: CASSEGRQGHQPQHF
CDR3 DNA: TGTGCCAGCAGTGAAGGGAGACAGGGGCATCAGCCCCAGCATTTT

J gene: TRBJ2-3
clone size: NA
D gene: NA
V gene: TRBV25-1
CDR3 protein: CASSEQGWDTQYF
CDR3 DNA: TGTGCCAGCAGTGAACAGGGTTGGGATACGCAGTATTTT

J gene: TRBJ2-1
clone size: NA
D gene: TRBD2
V gene: TRBV5-1
CDR3 protein: CASRVPAGAYNEQFF
CDR3 DNA: TGCGCCAGCAGGGTGCCAGCGGGGGCCTACAATGAGCAGTTCTTC

J gene: TRBJ2-3
clone size: few
D gene: NA
V gene: TRBV28
CDR3 protein: CASRLSTDTQYF
CDR3 DNA: TGTGCCAGCAGACTTAGCACAGATACGCAGTATTTT

J gene: TRBJ2-7
clone size: few
D gene: TRBD2
V gene: TRBV28
CDR3 protein: CAHTGGTSSYEQYF
CDR3 DNA: TGTGCCCATACCGGGGGGACCTCCTCCTACGAGCAGTACTTC

J gene: TRBJ2-3
clone size: many
D gene: NA
V gene: TRBV4-3
CDR3 protein: CASSQDSPRADTQYF
CDR3 DNA: TGCGCCAGCAGCCAAGATAGCCCCCGGGCAGATACGCAGTATTTT

J gene: TRBJ1-1
clone size: NA
D gene: TRBD1
V gene: TRBV9
CDR3 protein: CASSAGQGTGTEAFF
CDR3 DNA: TGTGCCAGCAGCGCAGGACAGGGGACGGGCACTGAAGCTTTCTTT

J gene: TRBJ1-1
clone size: few
D gene: NA
V gene: TRBV9
CDR3 protein: CASSLPRAYTEAFF
CDR3 DNA: TGTGCCAGCAGCTTACCCAGGGCCTACACTGAAGCTTTCTTT

J gene: TRBJ1-1
clone size: NA
D gene: NA
V gene: TRBV5-8
CDR3 protein: CASSLGDGGPEAFF
CDR3 DNA: TGTGCCAGCAGCTTGGGGGACGGGGGGCCGGAAGCTTTCTTT

J gene: TRBJ2-3
clone size: NA
D gene: NA
V gene: TRBV9
CDR3 protein: CASSVAGGSGTDTQYF
CDR3 DNA: TGTGCCAGCAGCGTAGCTGGCGGGTCCGGCACAGATACGCAGTATTTT

J gene: TRBJ2-2
clone size: NA
D gene: NA
V gene: TRBV15
CDR3 protein: CATSRAGDLPGELFF
CDR3 DNA: TGTGCCACCAGCAGAGCAGGGGACCTACCCGGGGAGCTGTTTTTT

J gene: TRBJ1-1
clone size: few
D gene: NA
V gene: TRBV9
CDR3 protein: CASSSGWNTEAFF
CDR3 DNA: TGTGCCAGCAGCTCAGGCTGGAACACTGAAGCTTTCTTT

J gene: TRBJ2-3
clone size: few
D gene: NA
V gene: TRBV28
CDR3 protein: CASDSVPSTDTQYF
CDR3 DNA: TGTGCCAGTGACAGCGTACCTAGCACAGATACGCAGTATTTT

J gene: TRBJ1-2
clone size: few
D gene: TRBD1
V gene: TRBV9
CDR3 protein: CASSVGGTGIHYTF
CDR3 DNA: TGTGCCAGCAGCGTAGGAGGGACAGGGATACATTACACCTTC

J gene: TRBJ1-5
clone size: few
D gene: NA
V gene: TRBV15
CDR3 protein: CATSRDQRWPQHF
CDR3 DNA: TGTGCCACCAGCAGAGATCAGAGGTGGCCCCAGCATTTT

J gene: TRBJ1-1
clone size: few
D gene: NA
V gene: TRBV29-1
CDR3 protein: CSVAQDHRADTEAFF
CDR3 DNA: TGCAGCGTTGCACAGGATCACAGGGCGGACACTGAAGCTTTCTTT

J gene: TRBJ1-2
clone size: NA
D gene: NA
V gene: TRBV7-2
CDR3 protein: CASSLGAYYGYTF
CDR3 DNA: TGTGCCAGCAGCTTAGGGGCCTACTATGGCTACACCTTC

J gene: TRBJ2-3
clone size: few
D gene: TRBD2
V gene: TRBV5-1
CDR3 protein: CASSPPGGTSGIAQEYF
CDR3 DNA: TGCGCCAGCAGCCCCCCCGGGGGGACTAGCGGGATCGCACAGGAGTATTTT

J gene: TRBJ2-3
clone size: few
D gene: NA
V gene: TRBV9
CDR3 protein: CASSVIDTQYF
CDR3 DNA: TGTGCCAGCAGCGTCATAGATACGCAGTATTTT

J gene: TRBJ2-1
clone size: NA
D gene: TRBD2
V gene: TRBV7-9
CDR3 protein: CASSQSGSPDREQFF
CDR3 DNA: TGTGCCAGCAGCCAGAGCGGGAGTCCTGACCGTGAGCAGTTCTTC

J gene: TRBJ2-3
clone size: NA
D gene: NA
V gene: TRBV7-2
CDR3 protein: CASRFPGTLTDTQYF
CDR3 DNA: TGTGCCAGCAGGTTTCCGGGAACCCTAACAGATACGCAGTATTTT

J gene: TRBJ2-7
clone size: few
D gene: TRBD1
V gene: TRBV29-1
CDR3 protein: CSVGQGREQYF
CDR3 DNA: TGCAGCGTCGGACAGGGCCGCGAGCAGTACTTC

J gene: TRBJ2-7
clone size: NA
D gene: NA
V gene: TRBV30
CDR3 protein: CAWSVGREMDEQYF
CDR3 DNA: TGTGCCTGGAGTGTAGGCAGGGAAATGGACGAGCAGTACTTC

J gene: TRBJ1-1
clone size: NA
D gene: NA
V gene: TRBV11-2
CDR3 protein: CASSPPRARGTEAFF
CDR3 DNA: TGTGCCAGCAGCCCACCTAGGGCGCGGGGCACTGAAGCTTTCTTT

J gene: TRBJ2-3
clone size: NA
D gene: NA
V gene: TRBV7-9
CDR3 protein: CASSLGGGGADTQYF
CDR3 DNA: TGTGCCAGCAGCTTAGGTGGGGGAGGAGCAGATACGCAGTATTTT

J gene: TRBJ1-1
clone size: NA
D gene: TRBD1
V gene: TRBV25-1
CDR3 protein: CASSEYARGITEAFF
CDR3 DNA: TGTGCCAGCAGTGAATATGCCAGGGGGATCACTGAAGCTTTCTTT

J gene: TRBJ2-1
clone size: few
D gene: TRBD2
V gene: TRBV7-8
CDR3 protein: CASSRSTSASYNEQFF
CDR3 DNA: TGTGCCAGCAGCCGATCGACTAGCGCCTCCTACAATGAGCAGTTCTTC

J gene: TRBJ1-1
clone size: NA
D gene: TRBD1
V gene: TRBV11-2
CDR3 protein: CASSEQGPITEAFF
CDR3 DNA: TGTGCCAGCAGCGAACAGGGGCCTATCACTGAAGCTTTCTTT

J gene: TRBJ1-1
clone size: NA
D gene: TRBD1
V gene: TRBV29-1
CDR3 protein: CSTINRGGSTEAFF
CDR3 DNA: TGCAGCACGATAAACAGGGGGGGCAGCACTGAAGCTTTCTTT

J gene: TRBJ2-1
clone size: NA
D gene: NA
V gene: TRBV11-2
CDR3 protein: CASSPRPNWGHEQFF
CDR3 DNA: TGTGCCAGCAGTCCAAGGCCAAATTGGGGCCATGAGCAGTTCTTC

J gene: TRBJ2-5
clone size: NA
D gene: TRBD2
V gene: TRBV7-2
CDR3 protein: CASSLEAGGRETQYF
CDR3 DNA: TGTGCCAGCAGCTTAGAGGCGGGGGGGCGAGAGACCCAGTACTTC

J gene: TRBJ2-2
clone size: NA
D gene: NA
V gene: TRBV4-2
CDR3 protein: CASSPGVTNTGELFF
CDR3 DNA: TGTGCCAGCAGCCCCGGGGTAACGAACACCGGGGAGCTGTTTTTT

J gene: TRBJ2-2
clone size: NA
D gene: NA
V gene: TRBV15
CDR3 protein: CATSLRRRANTGELFF
CDR3 DNA: TGTGCCACCAGCCTTAGGAGGCGCGCGAACACCGGGGAGCTGTTTTTT

J gene: TRBJ2-2
clone size: NA
D gene: TRBD1
V gene: TRBV9
CDR3 protein: CASSDRQGAGTGELFF
CDR3 DNA: TGTGCCAGCAGCGACCGACAGGGGGCTGGCACCGGGGAGCTGTTTTTT

J gene: TRBJ1-1
clone size: NA
D gene: TRBD1
V gene: TRBV5-1
CDR3 protein: CASSSGQGRHTEAFF
CDR3 DNA: TGCGCCAGCAGCTCGGGACAGGGGCGTCACACTGAAGCTTTCTTT

J gene: TRBJ2-7
clone size: few
D gene: TRBD1
V gene: TRBV5-4
CDR3 protein: CASSPSGQGLYEQYF
CDR3 DNA: TGTGCCAGCAGCCCCTCCGGACAGGGTCTCTACGAGCAGTACTTC

J gene: TRBJ2-2
clone size: NA
D gene: NA
V gene: TRBV28
CDR3 protein: CASRSSGASTGELFF
CDR3 DNA: TGTGCCAGCAGGAGCTCAGGGGCCTCCACCGGGGAGCTGTTTTTT

J gene: TRBJ2-3
clone size: few
D gene: TRBD2
V gene: TRBV4-3
CDR3 protein: CASSQILAGGTDTQYF
CDR3 DNA: TGCGCCAGCAGCCAAATACTAGCGGGGGGCACAGATACGCAGTATTTT

J gene: TRBJ2-1
clone size: few
D gene: TRBD1
V gene: TRBV27
CDR3 protein: CASRRDSYNEQFF
CDR3 DNA: TGTGCCAGCAGAAGGGACAGTTACAATGAGCAGTTCTTC

J gene: TRBJ2-1
clone size: few
D gene: TRBD1
V gene: TRBV2
CDR3 protein: CARARDSYNEQFF
CDR3 DNA: TGTGCCAGGGCACGGGACAGTTACAATGAGCAGTTCTTC

J gene: TRBJ1-5
clone size: few
D gene: NA
V gene: TRBV30
CDR3 protein: CAWSPGSNQPQHF
CDR3 DNA: TGTGCCTGGAGTCCGGGATCGAATCAGCCCCAGCATTTT

J gene: TRBJ2-1
clone size: few
D gene: TRBD1
V gene: TRBV19
CDR3 protein: CASSGQGYNEQFF
CDR3 DNA: TGTGCCAGCTCGGGACAGGGTTACAATGAGCAGTTCTTC

J gene: TRBJ1-5
clone size: NA
D gene: TRBD1
V gene: TRBV6-5
CDR3 protein: CASSNGQGVRPQHF
CDR3 DNA: TGTGCCAGCAGCAACGGACAGGGTGTCCGGCCCCAGCATTTT

J gene: TRBJ2-7
clone size: NA
D gene: NA
V gene: TRBV7-9
CDR3 protein: CASSVSGNYEQYF
CDR3 DNA: TGTGCCAGCAGTGTTAGCGGAAATTACGAGCAGTACTTC